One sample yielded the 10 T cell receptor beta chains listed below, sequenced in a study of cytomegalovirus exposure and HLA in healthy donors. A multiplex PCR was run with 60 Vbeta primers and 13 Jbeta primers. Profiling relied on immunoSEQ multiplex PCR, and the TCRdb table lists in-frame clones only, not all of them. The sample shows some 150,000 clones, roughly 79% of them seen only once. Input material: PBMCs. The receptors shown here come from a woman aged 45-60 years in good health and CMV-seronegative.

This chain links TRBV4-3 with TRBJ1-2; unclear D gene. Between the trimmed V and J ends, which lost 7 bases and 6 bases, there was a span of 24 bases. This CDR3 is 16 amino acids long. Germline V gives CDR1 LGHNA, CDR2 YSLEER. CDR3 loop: CASTPSSEGEANGYTF. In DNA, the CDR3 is TGCGCCAGCACACCATCCAGCGAGGGAGAGGCCAATGGCTACACCTTC.

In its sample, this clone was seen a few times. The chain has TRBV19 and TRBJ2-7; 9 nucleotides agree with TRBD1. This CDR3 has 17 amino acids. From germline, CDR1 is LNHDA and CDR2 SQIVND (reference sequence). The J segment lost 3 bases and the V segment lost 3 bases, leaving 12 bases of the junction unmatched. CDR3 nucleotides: TGTGCCAGTAGTATTAGGGCCCCCGGGACAGGGAGCTACGAGCAGTACTTC. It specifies CASSIRAPGTGSYEQYF.

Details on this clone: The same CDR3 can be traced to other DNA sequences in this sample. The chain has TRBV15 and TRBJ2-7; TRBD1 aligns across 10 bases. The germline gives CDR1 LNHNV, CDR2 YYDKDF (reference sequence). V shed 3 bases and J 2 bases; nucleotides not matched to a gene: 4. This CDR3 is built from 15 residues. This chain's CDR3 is CATSSRDRGTYEQYF. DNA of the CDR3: TGTGCCACCAGCAGCCGGGACAGGGGTACCTACGAGCAGTACTTC.

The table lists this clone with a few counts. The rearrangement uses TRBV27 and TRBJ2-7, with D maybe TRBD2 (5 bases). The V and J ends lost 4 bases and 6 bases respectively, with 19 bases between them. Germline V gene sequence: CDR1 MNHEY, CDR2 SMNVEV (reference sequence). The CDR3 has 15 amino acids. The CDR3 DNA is TGTGCCAGCAGTTCCTCGGGCGCGGGTCATCGCGAGCAGTACTTC. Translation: CASSSSGAGHREQYF.

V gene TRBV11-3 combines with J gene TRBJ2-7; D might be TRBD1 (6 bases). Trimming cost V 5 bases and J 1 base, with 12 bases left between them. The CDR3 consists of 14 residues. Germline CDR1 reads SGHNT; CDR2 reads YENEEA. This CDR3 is CASSPHRESYEQYF. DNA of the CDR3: TGTGCCAGCAGCCCCCACAGGGAGTCCTACGAGCAGTACTTC.

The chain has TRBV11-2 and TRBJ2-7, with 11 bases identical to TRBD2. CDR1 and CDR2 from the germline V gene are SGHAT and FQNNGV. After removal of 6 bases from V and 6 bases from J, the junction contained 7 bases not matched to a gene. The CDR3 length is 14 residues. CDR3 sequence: CASREGLAVAEQYF. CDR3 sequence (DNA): TGTGCCAGCAGGGAGGGACTAGCGGTGGCCGAGCAGTACTTC.

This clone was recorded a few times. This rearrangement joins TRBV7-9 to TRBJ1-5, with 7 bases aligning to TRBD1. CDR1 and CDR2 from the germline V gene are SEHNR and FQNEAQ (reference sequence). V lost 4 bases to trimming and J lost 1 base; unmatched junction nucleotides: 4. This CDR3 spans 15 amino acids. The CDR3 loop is CASSSQDRSNQPQHF. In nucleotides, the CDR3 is TGTGCCAGCAGCTCACAGGACAGGAGCAATCAGCCCCAGCATTTT.

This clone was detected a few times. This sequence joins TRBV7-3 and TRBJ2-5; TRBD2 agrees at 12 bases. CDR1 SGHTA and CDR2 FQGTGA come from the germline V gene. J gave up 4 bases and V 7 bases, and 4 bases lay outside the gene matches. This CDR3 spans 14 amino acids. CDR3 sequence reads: CASNTGLAGETQYF. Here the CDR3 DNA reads TGTGCCAGCAACACGGGACTAGCGGGAGAGACCCAGTACTTC.

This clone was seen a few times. CDR3 protein: CASSYLDLAGEFTDTQYF. The CDR3 DNA is TGTGCCAGCAGTTACCTCGATCTAGCGGGGGAATTCACAGATACGCAGTATTTT. This sequence joins TRBV9 and TRBJ2-3; 10 bases line up with TRBD2. The CDR3 totals 18 residues. The germline V gene has CDR1 SGDLS and CDR2 YYNGEE. J lost 2 bases, V lost 5 bases, and 14 bases had no gene match.

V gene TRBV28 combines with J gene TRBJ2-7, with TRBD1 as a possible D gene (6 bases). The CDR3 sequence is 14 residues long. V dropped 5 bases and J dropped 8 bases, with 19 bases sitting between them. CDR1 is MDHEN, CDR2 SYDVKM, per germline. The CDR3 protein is CASSNGLRDTQQYF. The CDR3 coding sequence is TGTGCCAGCAGTAATGGACTCAGGGACACGCAGCAGTACTTC.